The table lists the clone carrying this T cell receptor beta chain with a count of one. This record belongs to a study of blood T cell repertoires in COVID-19. V lost 6 bases and J lost 1, with 12 bases in between. The CDR3 has 14 amino acids. Germline V gene sequence: CDR1 KGHSH, CDR2 LQKENI. Assay: immunoSEQ multiplex PCR; the TCRdb copy retains only in-frame clones and omits some. This table has about 160,000 clones, 78% appearing once. Specimen: peripheral blood. The chain links TRBV18 to TRBJ1-1, with D perhaps matching TRBD1 (5 bases). This TCR came from a woman at least 80 years old with acute or convalescent COVID-19. Here the CDR3 reads CASSLQETNTEAFF. CDR3 coding DNA: TGTGCCAGCTCTTTACAGGAGACGAACACTGAAGCTTTCTTT.